Listed here is a single TCR beta chain. The antigen remains undetermined. Generated by immunoSEQ multiplex PCR, the TCRdb table keeps only in-frame clones and is missing some. This sample has roughly 110,000 clones; 85% to 90% occur once, and the top ten carry approximately 12%. These data belong to a study of T cell responses to AZD1222 COVID-19 vaccine. Turning to the study itself: Second-dose timings of about 4 or about 12 weeks were pooled. Study results and caveats: Unmutated variant regions reportedly attract nearly half of all spike-specific TCRs. Mostly white British, mostly female donors; authors suggested clonal diversity may be underestimated. Compared with day 0, the breadth and depth of the Spike-specific TCR repertoire rose significantly after two doses of AZD1222.

Germline assignment: CDR1 MDHEN and CDR2 SYDVKM. The J segment lost 10 bases and the V segment lost 2 bases, leaving 6 bases of the junction unmatched. The CDR3 is made up of 13 amino acids. The V call is TRBV28, the J call TRBJ1-1; 8 positions agree with TRBD1. This sample comprised peripheral blood, obtained on day 0 of AZD1222 vaccination. This TCR derives from an adult in good health. CDR3 DNA sequence: TGTGCCAGCAGTTTAGACAGGGGAAATACAGCTTTCTTT. Translating gives CASSLDRGNTAFF.